This is a list of T cell receptor beta chains from one sample in a study of T cell changes during pregnancy in multiple sclerosis. Repertoires were generated with immunoSEQ multiplex PCR, while TCRdb's copy carries only in-frame clones and drops some. The table has 70,000 to 95,000 clones, 90% to 95% seen once. This material consisted of peripheral blood, taken in the third trimester of pregnancy. The source is a female donor with multiple sclerosis, enrolled in a pregnancy study. Both conserved end residues are part of each CDR3. A D gene is named only where the DNA matches it firmly. Where a row states a size, it is once, few, many or the class of an expanded clone; other rows omit it.

clone size	V gene	J gene	D gene	CDR3 DNA	CDR3 protein
once	TRBV11-3	TRBJ2-7	NA	TGTGCCAGCAGCTTTGAGGGTTCTTCCTACGAGCAGTACTTC	CASSFEGSSYEQYF
NA	TRBV9	TRBJ1-1	NA	TGTGCCAGCAGCCCGCAGGGGAGTGTTGCCACTGAAGCTTTCTTT	CASSPQGSVATEAFF
NA	TRBV27	TRBJ1-4	NA	TGTGCCAGCAAAGTACAGGGATTAGGTGAAAAACTGTTTTTT	CASKVQGLGEKLFF
NA	TRBV7-9	TRBJ2-5	NA	TGTGCCAGCAGCTTAGCGAACGGGAATCGAGAGACCCAGTACTTC	CASSLANGNRETQYF
NA	TRBV12-5	TRBJ1-5	TRBD1	TGTGCTAGTGGAACGGGACAGGGGGCCCCTCAGCCCCAGCATTTT	CASGTGQGAPQPQHF
NA	TRBV29-1	TRBJ1-5	TRBD1	TGCAGCGTTGCCGAAGGTAGGGGGCGATGGCAGCCCCAGCATTTT	CSVAEGRGRWQPQHF
NA	TRBV5-1	TRBJ1-2	TRBD1	TGCGCCAGCAGCTCTTCTTCGATCGGACAGGGCGGGACAGCTAACTATGGCTACACCTTC	CASSSSSIGQGGTANYGYTF
NA	TRBV6-4	TRBJ2-3	NA	TGTGCCAGCAGTATACAGGGAGACGGCACAGATACGCAGTATTTT	CASSIQGDGTDTQYF
NA	TRBV6-7	TRBJ2-3	TRBD2	TGTGCCAGCAGTTACGAACTAGCGGGAGGACCCACAGATACGCAGTATTTT	CASSYELAGGPTDTQYF
NA	TRBV6-5	TRBJ2-1	TRBD2	TGTGCCAGCAGTTTCGGGACTAGCGGGAGGAATGAGCAGTTCTTC	CASSFGTSGRNEQFF
NA	TRBV19	TRBJ1-5	NA	TGTGCCAGTAGTATTTCCGCGACAGTCAATCAGCCCCAGCATTTT	CASSISATVNQPQHF
NA	TRBV5-1	TRBJ2-7	NA	TGCGCCAGCAGAGAGGTACAGGGCCCCTACGAGCAGTACTTC	CASREVQGPYEQYF
NA	TRBV28	TRBJ1-2	TRBD1	TGTGCCAGCAGTTTATTGGTACGGGACAGGGACTATGGCTACACCTTC	CASSLLVRDRDYGYTF
NA	TRBV4-3	TRBJ2-1	NA	TGCGCCAGCAGCCAAGAGGGGGGACGGCTGGCATACAATGAGCAGTTCTTC	CASSQEGGRLAYNEQFF
NA	TRBV18	TRBJ2-5	TRBD2	TGTGCCAGCTCACCAAAGGAAGGGAGGGCCCAAGAGACCCAGTACTTC	CASSPKEGRAQETQYF
NA	TRBV7-9	TRBJ2-7	NA	TGTGCCAGCAGCCAAGAAGAGGTCACCTACGAGCAGTACTTC	CASSQEEVTYEQYF
NA	TRBV5-6	TRBJ2-1	NA	TGTGCCAGCAGCAGACTCCTCTCCTACAATGAGCAGTTCTTC	CASSRLLSYNEQFF
once	TRBV7-9	TRBJ2-1	TRBD2	TGTGCCAGCAGCTTAGGCAGCGGGAGGGAAAATGAGCAGTTCTTC	CASSLGSGRENEQFF
NA	TRBV30	TRBJ2-2	NA	TGTGCCTGGTCATCCGGGACATACACCGGGGAGCTGTTTTTT	CAWSSGTYTGELFF
NA	TRBV6-5	TRBJ2-5	NA	TGTGCCAGCAGTTACGACTCCCAAGAGACCCAGTACTTC	CASSYDSQETQYF
NA	TRBV4-2	TRBJ2-7	TRBD2	TGTGCCAGCAGCCAAGCCCTAGCGGGCGCCTACGAGCAGTACTTC	CASSQALAGAYEQYF
NA	TRBV27	TRBJ2-2	NA	TGTGCCAGCAGTTCACGCCTCAGTCCCGGGGAGCTGTTTTTT	CASSSRLSPGELFF
few	TRBV27	TRBJ2-7	TRBD2	TGTGCCAGCAGTTTTGGAGCGGGAGCCGACGAGCAGTACTTC	CASSFGAGADEQYF
NA	TRBV7-9	TRBJ2-2	TRBD2	TGTGCCAGCAGCTTAGGGACTAGCGGGGCGAACACCGGGGAGCTGTTTTTT	CASSLGTSGANTGELFF
NA	TRBV6-6	TRBJ2-2	TRBD1	TGTGCCAGCAGCCCCCCGGGACAGGGGCGATCCGGGGAGCTGTTTTTT	CASSPPGQGRSGELFF
NA	TRBV27	TRBJ2-7	NA	TGTGCCAGCGGCCCTACAGGTACCTACGAGCAGTACTTC	CASGPTGTYEQYF
NA	TRBV28	TRBJ2-1	NA	TGTGCCAGCAGTCTAAGCGGAAACTACTACAATGAGCAGTTCTTC	CASSLSGNYYNEQFF
NA	TRBV5-1	TRBJ2-7	NA	TGCGCCAGCAGCTTGGCATTGGGCGGGTCCTACGAGCAGTACTTC	CASSLALGGSYEQYF
NA	TRBV7-2	TRBJ2-7	NA	TGTGCCAGTGGACAGAGAACCGAGCAGTACTTC	CASGQRTEQYF
NA	TRBV2	TRBJ2-5	NA	TGTGCCAGCAGTGAATTCTCCGAAGAGACCCAGTACTTC	CASSEFSEETQYF
once	TRBV27	TRBJ2-1	TRBD2	TGTGCCAGCAGTTACCTCGGAGCGGGAGGATCCTACAATGAGCAGTTCTTC	CASSYLGAGGSYNEQFF
once	TRBV7-9	TRBJ2-2	NA	TGTGCCAGCAGCTTAAAAGGTTGGAGAATTAGGACCGGGGAGCTGTTTTTT	CASSLKGWRIRTGELFF
NA	TRBV5-1	TRBJ2-1	TRBD2	TGCGCCAGCAGCAAGACGGAAGCGGGAGGTACCTACAATGAGCAGTTCTTC	CASSKTEAGGTYNEQFF
NA	TRBV28	TRBJ2-5	NA	TGTGCCAGCAGTTTATTCAGGTCCCAAGAGACCCAGTACTTC	CASSLFRSQETQYF
NA	TRBV7-2	TRBJ2-1	NA	TGTGCCAGCAGCTTAAATCGCCTAGCAATGGGGTCCTACAATGAGCAGTTCTTC	CASSLNRLAMGSYNEQFF
NA	TRBV5-8	TRBJ2-7	NA	TGTGCCAGCAGCCCAGGGTACGAGCAGTACTTC	CASSPGYEQYF
NA	TRBV9	TRBJ2-3	NA	TGTGCCAGCAGCGCCCGGGACTTCACAGATACGCAGTATTTT	CASSARDFTDTQYF
NA	TRBV19	TRBJ2-7	TRBD2	TGTGCCAGTGCAGGAACTAGCGTCTACGAGCAGTACTTC	CASAGTSVYEQYF
NA	TRBV7-9	TRBJ1-1	TRBD1	TGTGCCAGCAGCTCGGACAGGGCCCGAGACACTGAAGCTTTCTTT	CASSSDRARDTEAFF
NA	TRBV6-4	TRBJ2-7	NA	TGTGCCAGCAGTGAATCGACTGGTAGCTCCTACGAGCAGTACTTC	CASSESTGSSYEQYF
NA	TRBV15	TRBJ2-5	TRBD2	TGTGCCACCAGCAGAGGGCGGGGGGGTGAGGAAGAGACCCAGTACTTC	CATSRGRGGEEETQYF